This T cell receptor (beta chain) stems from a study of tumor-infiltrating lymphocytes in primary liver carcinoma. Points from the study as a whole: Compared with blood, tumor repertoires held significantly more in their top 250 clones.

Synthesis of TCR beta cDNA was carried out from about 540 ng total RNA with a constant-region primer. ARM-PCR, slightly modified, supplied the TCR beta libraries through three nested multiplex PCR rounds. TCRdb ran MiXCR on the multiplex PCR reads and lists one entry per CDR3 protein. This sample carries about 130,000 distinct CDR3 sequences, roughly three fifths of them seen once, and the ten largest clones take approximately 8%. For each extraction, RNA and DNA were obtained together from approximately 20-30 mg of unsorted bulk tissue. Note on this clonotype: What it binds is unknown. Germline and junction disagree at one end, which may indicate a read error.

The sample was liver tumor tissue from sampling region 3. Subset described: tumor region T3, left-lateral pole. This sequence was found in a woman aged 60-75 years with primary liver carcinoma and hepatitis B virus infection.

The CDR3 loop is CRVGPDNQETQYF. CDR3 nucleotides: TGCAGAGTTGGCCCCGACAATCAAGAGACCCAGTACTTC. J is TRBJ2-5 and V is TRBV29-1; D is undetermined. This CDR3 has 13 residues. The V gene's germline CDR1 is SQVTM and CDR2 ANQGSEA.